These 21 T cell receptor beta chains share one sample of origin, sequenced in a study of CD8 T cells in Susac syndrome. When the RNA was reverse transcribed, random hexamers were used with an input of about 0.45 to 1 ug. TCRdb recomputed calls from the immunoSEQ multiplex PCR reads with MiXCR, one row per CDR3 protein. The table includes under 550,000 distinct CDR3 sequences, 75% to 90% detected once. Specimen: CD8+ T cells from PBMCs. The receptor source for this set is a human donor with multiple sclerosis.

The chain joins TRBV6-5 to TRBJ2-2; 7 positions match TRBD1. Germline loops: CDR1 MNHEY, CDR2 SVGAGI. This CDR3 region has 15 residues. The junction had 2 bases not matched to a gene; V was cut back by 0 bases and J by 4 bases. The CDR3: CASSYSGTATGELFF. Written as DNA, the CDR3 is TGTGCCAGCAGTTACTCGGGGACAGCCACCGGGGAGCTGTTTTTT.

The V gene is TRBV14, the J gene TRBJ1-2; a weak D match, TRBD1 (6 bases). The CDR3 length is 14 residues. Trimming removed 4 bases at V and 12 bases at J, with 21 bases between. The germline V gene encodes CDR1 SGHDN and CDR2 FVKESK. This CDR3 reads CASSLRGGALFHTF. The DNA for the CDR3 is TGTGCCAGCAGCCTTCGTGGGGGGGCCCTCTTCCACACCTTC. The full variable domain, its missing parts supplied by reference TRBV14 and TRBJ1-2, is EAGVTQFPSHSVIEKGQTVTLRCDPISGHDNLYWYRRVMGKEIKFLLHFVKESKQDESGMPNNRFLAERTGGTYSTLKVQPAELEDSGVYFCASSLRGGALFHTFGSGTRLTVV.

This sequence joins TRBV29-1 and TRBJ2-7; 10 bases line up with TRBD2. Trimming took 2 bases from V and 4 from J; bases not matched to a gene: 2. The CDR3 totals 13 residues. CDR1 SQVTM and CDR2 ANQGSEA come from the germline V gene. The CDR3 protein is CSVEPAGGYEQYF. As DNA, the CDR3 is TGCAGCGTTGAACCAGCGGGGGGGTACGAGCAGTACTTC.

This sequence joins TRBV30 and TRBJ1-3, with D possibly matching TRBD1 (5 bases). From germline, CDR1 is GTSNPN and CDR2 SVGIG (reference sequence). Deletions cut 1 base from V and 2 bases from J, with 9 bases between. The CDR3 totals 14 residues. The CDR3 nucleotides are TGTGCCTGGAGTGAGGGGACCACTGGAAACACCATATATTTT. Its translation: CAWSEGTTGNTIYF.

CDR3 nucleotide sequence: TGTGCCAGCTTGGATTCTAGCGGGAGCTCCGAGCAGTACTTC. It encodes CASLDSSGSSEQYF. The chain uses TRBV12-3 or TRBV12-4 and TRBJ2-7; 10 bases agree with TRBD2. CDR3 length: 14 residues. The V segment lost 8 bases and the J segment 6 bases; nucleotides outside the gene matches: 10.

The J gene is TRBJ2-5, the V gene TRBV4-2, with 9 bases matching TRBD2. CDR3 size: 16 residues. CDR1 and CDR2 from the germline V gene are LGHNA and YNFKEQ. The ends lost 0 bases at V and 7 bases at J; junction bases unmatched: 9. The CDR3 DNA reads TGTGCCAGCAGCCAAGAGTCTAGCGGGGATGAAGGGACCCAGTACTTC. It codes for CASSQESSGDEGTQYF.

The rearrangement joins TRBV6-1 to TRBJ2-7; D gene ambiguous. V lost 4 bases, J lost 0 bases, and 10 bases lay in between. The CDR3 has 14 amino acids. CDR1 is MNHNS, CDR2 SASEGT, per germline. The CDR3 DNA sequence: TGTGCCAGCAGTGCCGGCGAGAGCTCCTACGAGCAGTACTTC. It is translated as CASSAGESSYEQYF.

J is TRBJ1-5 and V is TRBV19; 8 bases match TRBD1. Germline V gene sequence: CDR1 LNHDA, CDR2 SQIVND (reference sequence). This CDR3 is built from 15 residues. The V gene end was trimmed by 6 bases and the J gene end by 1 base; junction bases not matched to a gene: 5. The CDR3 sequence is CASRAGTGSNQPQHF. In nucleotides, the CDR3 is TGTGCCAGTAGAGCCGGGACAGGAAGCAATCAGCCCCAGCATTTT.

A remark on this clonotype: The junction does not match germline at one end; this may be a read error. This chain uses TRBV5-1 with TRBJ2-2; TRBD2 is a possible D gene (5 bases). CDR1 is SGHRS, CDR2 YFSETQ, per germline. CDR3 length equals 15 residues. CDR3 nucleotide sequence: TGCGCCAGCACCTTGCTCGAGGGTGACACCGGGGAGCTGTTTTTT. Translating it yields CASTLLEGDTGELFF. The variable domain in full, with the rest retrieved from reference TRBV5-1 and TRBJ2-2, is KAGVTQTPRYLIKTRGQQVTLSCSPISGHRSVSWYQQTPGQGLQFLFEYFSETQRNKGNFPGRFSGRQFSNSRSEMNVSTLELGDSALYLCASTLLEGDTGELFFGEGSRLTVL.

This chain joins TRBV4-1 and TRBJ2-7; D is perhaps TRBD1 or TRBD2 (5 bases each). Trimming took 4 bases from V and 3 from J, leaving 13 bases between them. This CDR3 spans 14 amino acids. Germline CDR1 reads MGHRA; CDR2 reads YSYEKL. This chain's CDR3 is CASSPGPLDYEQYF. CDR3 coding DNA: TGCGCCAGCAGCCCGGGACCGTTAGACTACGAGCAGTACTTC.

The rearrangement uses TRBV20-1 and TRBJ2-7; 10 bases map to TRBD2. The V and J ends lost 6 bases and 2 bases, in that order; junction bases with no gene match: 16. The CDR3 contains 17 residues. The V gene's germline CDR1 is DFQATT and CDR2 SNEGSKA (reference sequence). The CDR3, as DNA: TGCAGTGCCGCTACTAGCGGGACCACGATTCCAGCCTACGAGCAGTACTTC. It codes for CSAATSGTTIPAYEQYF.

The V gene is TRBV5-5, the J gene TRBJ1-5, with 9 nucleotides matching TRBD1. Germline V gene data show CDR1 as SGHKS and CDR2 as YYEKEE (reference sequence). The J segment lost 1 base and the V segment lost 4 bases, leaving 3 bases of the junction unmatched. The CDR3 spans 15 residues. CDR3 in amino acids: CASSMDRGSNQPQHF. The CDR3 nucleotides read TGTGCCAGCAGCATGGACAGGGGAAGCAATCAGCCCCAGCATTTT.

This clonotype was seen a handful of times. The chain combines TRBV29-1 with TRBJ2-1; 10 bases are shared with TRBD2. This CDR3 contains 14 residues. CDR1 and CDR2 (germline): SQVTM, ANQGSEA. Losses at the gene ends were 3 bases for V and 5 bases for J; bases not matched to a gene: 4. CDR3 in amino acids: CSVEGLAGDNEQFF. CDR3 nucleotides: TGCAGCGTTGAGGGGCTAGCGGGGGACAATGAGCAGTTCTTC.

The chain couples TRBV11-2 to TRBJ2-7, with 7 bases matching TRBD1. Germline V gene sequence: CDR1 SGHAT, CDR2 FQNNGV. Losses at the gene ends were 5 bases for V and 1 base for J; bases not matched to a gene: 14. The CDR3 has 17 amino acids. The CDR3 nucleotides read TGTGCCAGCAGCAAAACGGGAAGGGGACAGATTTCCTACGAGCAGTACTTC. Translating it yields CASSKTGRGQISYEQYF.

About this clonotype itself: The junction and the germline gene differ at one end; a read error may be behind it. The chain uses TRBV14 and TRBJ2-1; D not certain. The CDR3 consists of 14 residues. Germline lookup yields CDR1 SGHDN and CDR2 FVKESK. The CDR3 DNA follows: TGTGCCAGCAGCCAAGGGAGAAGCTACGATGAGCAGTTCTTC. Translation: CASSQGRSYDEQFF.

The chain has TRBV12-3 or TRBV12-4 and TRBJ2-5; D is unresolved. V was cut by 8 bases and J by 3 bases, with 13 bases left in between. The CDR3 contains 13 residues. The CDR3 coding sequence is TGTGCCAGCGCTCGAACGGGTGAAGAGACCCAGTACTTC. Translated: CASARTGEETQYF.

The genes are TRBV7-9 and TRBJ1-6; D call uncertain. CDR1 and CDR2 from the germline V gene are SEHNR and FQNEAQ (reference sequence). Trimming removed 6 bases from V and 2 bases from J, with 20 bases in between. This CDR3 is built from 18 residues. In DNA, the CDR3 is TGTGCCAGCAGTCAAGTGGCAGGCTCAGGCGCCTATAATTCACCCCTCCACTTT. Translated: CASSQVAGSGAYNSPLHF. The variable domain in full, with the rest retrieved from reference TRBV7-9 and TRBJ1-6, is DTGVSQNPRHKITKRGQNVTFRCDPISEHNRLYWYRQTLGQGPEFLTYFQNEAQLEKSRLLSDRFSAERPKGSFSTLEIQRTEQGDSAMYLCASSQVAGSGAYNSPLHFGNGTRLTVT.

This clonotype was detected only once. The chain combines TRBV29-1 with TRBJ2-5; possibly TRBD2 for D (6 bases). V was pared by 6 bases and J by 4 bases, with 6 bases between. The CDR3 contains 10 residues. Germline V gene lookup returns CDR1 SQVTM and CDR2 ANQGSEA. DNA of the CDR3: TGCAGCGTAGCGGGAGAGACCCAGTACTTC. Residues: CSVAGETQYF.

The V gene is TRBV5-4, the J gene TRBJ2-1, with 9 bases identical to TRBD2. The CDR3 has 16 amino acids. Germline CDR1 and CDR2: SGHNT and YYREEE (reference sequence). The V segment lost 2 bases and the J segment 3 bases; nucleotides outside the gene matches: 6. CDR3 nucleotide sequence: TGTGCCAGCAGCTTTTTAGCGGGAGAGGGCTACAATGAGCAGTTCTTC. Translated: CASSFLAGEGYNEQFF.

The V call is TRBV27, the J call TRBJ2-1, with 7 bases lining up with TRBD1. The germline V gene has CDR1 MNHEY and CDR2 SMNVEV (reference sequence). With V trimmed by 0 bases and J by 3 bases, 5 bases remained unmatched. The CDR3 has 16 residues. The CDR3 coding sequence is TGTGCCAGCAGTTTATCTCCAGGGGGTCTCTACAATGAGCAGTTCTTC. Translating gives CASSLSPGGLYNEQFF.

The chain joins TRBV12-3 or TRBV12-4 to TRBJ1-4; no clear D gene. Trimming pared 3 bases from V and 7 bases from J, leaving 12 bases between. This CDR3 is 14 amino acids long. This CDR3 is CASSLGYDREKLFF. As DNA, the CDR3 is TGTGCCAGCAGTTTGGGGTATGATCGTGAAAAACTGTTTTTT.